This TCR beta chain originates from a study of T cell changes during pregnancy in multiple sclerosis. Clones were sequenced by immunoSEQ multiplex PCR, and TCRdb holds only the in-frame ones, with some missing. The sample yields about 80,000 clones, approximately 94% seen once. CDR3 length: 15 residues. Looked up from germline, CDR1 is SGHAT and CDR2 is FQNNGV. V was pared by 8 bases and J by 8 bases, with 13 bases of the junction left unmatched. The sequencing used peripheral blood, collected after pregnancy. This chain joins TRBV11-2 and TRBJ2-1, with 9 bases fitting TRBD2. The origin of this receptor is a female donor in good health, enrolled as a control in a pregnancy study. The CDR3: CASGGGREGVHEQFF. The CDR3 nucleotides are TGTGCCAGCGGCGGTGGGCGGGAGGGAGTGCATGAGCAGTTCTTC.